This is a list of T cell receptor beta chains from one sample in a study of blood T cells in healthy people across ages. TCRdb used MiXCR to reprocess the 5' RACE reads, holding one entry per CDR3 protein. The data hold 600,000 to 850,000 distinct CDR3 sequences, with roughly 43% observed a single time. Input material: blood. The receptors derive from a woman aged 60-70 years in good health. The conserved cysteine and the conserved F or W are not part of the CDR3 here. Each record gives: CDR3 length, D gene, V gene, CDR3 protein. The D gene is left open where the match is weak.

>16|TRBD1|TRBV6-1
ASSTVGTGLGSVDEQF
>14|NA|TRBV7-3
ASSLNSGGPQETQY
>13|TRBD2|TRBV25-1
ASSVSGSVSYEQY
>12|NA|TRBV19
ATEDRLAKNIQY
>11|TRBD1|TRBV20-1
SAQQQGAFGYT
>12|TRBD2|TRBV20-1
SASKGAGGNEQF
>12|NA|TRBV20-1
SARPGTRNQPQH
>13|NA|TRBV11-2
ASSGGGGYPGELF
>13|NA|TRBV12-3/TRBV12-4
ASSLAGVGNYGYT
>12|NA|TRBV11-2
ASSRNMGTGELF
>11|NA|TRBV20-1
SANGVRNSPLH
>13|NA|TRBV20-1
SARDSPSGANVLT
>11|NA|TRBV2
ASSFYLEETQY
>10|NA|TRBV7-2
ASSLAHYEQY
>10|NA|TRBV6-5
ASRDVTGELF
>13|TRBD2|TRBV29-1
SVDPGLAGTDTQY
>12|TRBD2|TRBV20-1
SEQTSGSSYEQY
>10|NA|TRBV7-9
ASSKVRETQY
>11|NA|TRBV7-7
ASSPGENNEQF
>14|TRBD2|TRBV7-6
ASSLGGLAGVDRQF
>11|NA|TRBV7-2
ASSLGGYRGYT
>12|NA|TRBV7-9
ASSLKQGPYEQY
>11|TRBD2|TRBV29-1
SVRGGSSDTQY
>14|NA|TRBV7-2
ASSLREGDSYNERF
>12|TRBD1|TRBV29-1
SVVDRASNQPQH
>13|NA|TRBV5-1
ASSEQIPPMNEQF
>14|TRBD2|TRBV7-2
ASSLNSGANTGELF
>12|TRBD1|TRBV6-5
ASRTGVDNSPLH
>13|NA|TRBV12-3/TRBV12-4
ASSSAGFSNQPQH
>13|TRBD1|TRBV15
ATRAEGTGTGELF
>11|NA|TRBV29-1
SVVSLRNTEAF
>14|TRBD2|TRBV20-1
SARSWVAGENNEQF
>13|TRBD2|TRBV9
ASSVVGGARDTQY
>13|TRBD2|TRBV29-1
SLRTSGGNTDTQY
>17|TRBD2|TRBV20-1
SARVVTVAGAHSYNEQY
>12|TRBD2|TRBV6-6
AIAKTSDQETQY
>12|NA|TRBV11-3
ASSSRGHRETQY
>13|TRBD2|TRBV7-3
ASSPFASGSNEQF